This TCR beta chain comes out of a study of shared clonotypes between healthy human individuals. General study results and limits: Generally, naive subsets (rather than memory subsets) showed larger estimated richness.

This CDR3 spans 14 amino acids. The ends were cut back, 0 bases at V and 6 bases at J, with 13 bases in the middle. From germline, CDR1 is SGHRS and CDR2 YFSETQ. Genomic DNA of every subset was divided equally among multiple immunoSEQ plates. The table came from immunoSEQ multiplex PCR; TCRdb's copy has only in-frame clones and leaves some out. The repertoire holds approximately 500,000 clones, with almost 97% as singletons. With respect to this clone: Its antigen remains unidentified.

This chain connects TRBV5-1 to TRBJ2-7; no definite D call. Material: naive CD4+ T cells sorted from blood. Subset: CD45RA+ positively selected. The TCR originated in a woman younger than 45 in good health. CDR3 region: CASSLVPTSGEQYF. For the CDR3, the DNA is TGCGCCAGCAGCTTGGTCCCGACTTCGGGCGAGCAGTACTTC.